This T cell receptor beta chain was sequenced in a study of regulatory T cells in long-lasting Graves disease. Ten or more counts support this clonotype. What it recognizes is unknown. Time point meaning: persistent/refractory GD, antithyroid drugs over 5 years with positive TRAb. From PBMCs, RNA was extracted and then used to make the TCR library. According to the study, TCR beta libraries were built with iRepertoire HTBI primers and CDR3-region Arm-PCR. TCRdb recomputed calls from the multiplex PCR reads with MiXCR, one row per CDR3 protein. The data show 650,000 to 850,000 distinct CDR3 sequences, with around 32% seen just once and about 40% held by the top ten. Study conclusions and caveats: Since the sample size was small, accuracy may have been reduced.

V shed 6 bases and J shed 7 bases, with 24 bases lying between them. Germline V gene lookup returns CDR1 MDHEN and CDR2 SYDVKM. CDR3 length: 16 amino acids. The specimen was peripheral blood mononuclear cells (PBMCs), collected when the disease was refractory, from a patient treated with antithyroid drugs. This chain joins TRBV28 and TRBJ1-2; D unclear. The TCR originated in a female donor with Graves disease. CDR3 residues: CASSSTDLPRRSGYTF. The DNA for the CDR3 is TGTGCCAGCAGCTCGACGGACCTCCCCAGAAGGAGTGGCTACACCTTC.